This T cell receptor (beta chain) was profiled in a study of OX40 agonist ivuxolimab in advanced cancers. Overall study context: The study enrolled dose-escalation patients with hepatocellular carcinoma, melanoma, renal cell or head and neck cancer.

Comments on this clone: Its antigen is unidentified.

The V and J ends lost 8 bases and 7 bases respectively, with 23 bases between them. Germline V gene data show CDR1 as MGHRA and CDR2 as YSYEKL. CDR3 length: 15 amino acids. Clones were read by immunoSEQ multiplex PCR, and TCRdb kept only the in-frame ones, dropping some. The sample contains tens of thousands of clones, 82% of which appear only once. Study-wide results and limits: CD8+ T cells (on average) carried more expanded clones than CD4+ T cells.

The TCR was taken from an adult with an advanced solid tumor such as melanoma, head and neck, liver or kidney cancer. V is TRBV4-1 and J is TRBJ2-5, with D possibly being TRBD1 (6 bases). The sample here was CD4+ or CD8+ T cells sorted from blood, taken in a trial of the OX40 agonist ivuxolimab. The CDR3 is CASSPVVRGKGTQYF. The CDR3 bases are TGCGCCAGCTCGCCGGTAGTGAGGGGGAAGGGGACCCAGTACTTC.